This TCR beta chain comes out of a study of CD8 T cells in ankylosing spondylitis. V lost 5 bases to trimming and J lost 6 bases, with 11 bases between them. Germline CDR1 is SGHTA and CDR2 is FQGNSA. CDR3 length: 12 amino acids. Findings of the study overall: Disease-associated clones were reportedly significantly overrepresented in matched ankylosing spondylitis synovial fluid. Disease-linked clones were found to be CD8+ and relatively rare in peripheral blood. Earlier literature documents some of the motif variants in reactive arthritis synovial fluid and blood. Ankylosing spondylitis blood appeared to carry a characteristic TCR beta motif of several highly homologous variants.

This clonotype was detected ten times or more. The antigen remains unidentified. Each CDR3 protein gets one entry after TCRdb re-called the 5' RACE reads with MiXCR. The sample holds about 250,000 distinct CDR3 sequences; about a sixth are singletons and the top ten take roughly a third. The sequenced material came from blood, either unsorted or a sorted T cell fraction (not recorded which). This sequence originates from a male donor with ankylosing spondylitis or in good health (not recorded which). This chain uses TRBV7-2 with TRBJ2-7; D remains ambiguous. CDR3 DNA: TGTGCCAGCAGCCCCAAAGAGATCGAGCAGTACTTC. This encodes CASSPKEIEQYF. Looking up the rest from reference TRBV7-2 and TRBJ2-7 gives the full variable domain: GAGVSQSPSNKVTEKGKDVELRCDPISGHTALYWYRQSLGQGLEFLIYFQGNSAPDKSGLPSDRFSAERTGGSVSTLTIQRTQQEDSAVYLCASSPKEIEQYFGPGTRLTVT.